The entry below describes one TCR beta chain. The junction and the germline gene differ at one end; a read error may be behind it. Amplified regions were TCR beta CDR3 sequences from RNA transcripts. The HTBI primer set drove a first-round RT-PCR of the TCR CDR3. TCRdb re-called the multiplex PCR reads with MiXCR, one entry per CDR3 protein. Of about 59,000 distinct CDR3 sequences in the sample, about 53% were seen once. These data are taken from a study of T cells in Graves' hyperthyroidism and ophthalmopathy. As for the study in general: Peripheral blood was drawn at first diagnosis, prior to all treatment.

Each person with ophthalmopathy scored at least 3 on the Clinical Activity Score, reached NOSPECS grade 4 or higher, and had been ill under 3 months. Uncontrolled infection, other autoimmune disease, pregnancy and lactation each barred patients from inclusion. Clinical symptoms, serum thyroxine and TRAb, thyroid ultrasound and orbital computed tomography together formed the diagnostic basis. The CDR3 sequence is 12 residues long. Germline loops: CDR1 MNHEY, CDR2 SVGEGT. This receptor was obtained from a woman aged 55-70 years with Graves' ophthalmopathy. This chain connects TRBV6-2 or TRBV6-3 to TRBJ1-4; D not certain. The sample consisted of blood. In nucleotides, the CDR3 is TGTGCCAGCAGCCCTCCTAATGAAAGACTGTTTTTT. Protein sequence: CASSPPNERLFF.